This T cell receptor beta chain was obtained from a study of blood T cell repertoires in COVID-19. Study-wide context: Sites across the United States, Italy and Spain contributed samples from acute and convalescent COVID-19. The analysed material was cDNA or gDNA that came from T cells, B-cell-depleted T cells, or PBMCs.

Original analysis: The assay estimated nucleated cells by amplifying reference gene primers. The method was immunoSEQ multiplex PCR; TCRdb's version includes in-frame clones alone and lacks a portion of them. V and J calls and clone size come straight from that table; D and trimming were deduced from the DNA. The data contain some 320,000 clones, about 82% of them seen just once; the ten biggest clones take up 7.2%. From germline, CDR1 is MRHNA and CDR2 SNTAGT. With 3 bases clipped from V and 8 bases from J, the junction kept 10 bases outside the gene matches. The length of the CDR3 is 16 residues. This rearrangement joins TRBV6-4 to TRBJ2-1; 10 nucleotides match TRBD2. This clonotype was obtained from a human donor in a cohort sampled during active COVID-19. What was sequenced was peripheral blood. The chain's CDR3 is CASSDRPSGGADEQFF. Written as DNA, the CDR3 is TGTGCCAGCAGTGATCGACCCAGCGGGGGGGCCGATGAGCAGTTCTTC.